One and the same sample provided the 28 T cell receptor beta chains below, sequenced in a study of vaccination effects on CD4 cells after COVID-19. Which antigens these TCRs recognize remains unknown. CD4+ T cells were isolated after nine to ten days of culture. Only in-frame clones appear in the TCRdb table, and some are missing; sequencing was by immunoSEQ multiplex PCR. The sample lists around 40,000 clones; approximately 67% were seen once. Material: CD4+ T cells from PBMCs cultured without peptide, obtained before COVID-19 vaccination. Receptors were obtained from a human donor who received a COVID-19 vaccine.

The J gene is TRBJ1-2, the V gene TRBV5-4; D gene unclear. Per germline, CDR1 SGHNT and CDR2 YYREEE (reference sequence). The CDR3 contains 15 residues. Trimming removed 4 bases from V and 3 bases from J, with 16 bases in between. The CDR3 here is CASSAQDSWDYGYTF. DNA for the CDR3: TGTGCCAGCAGCGCGCAGGACTCCTGGGACTATGGCTACACCTTC.

V gene TRBV4-2 combines with J gene TRBJ1-5; a possible D gene is TRBD1 (6 bases). Germline values: CDR1 LGHNA, CDR2 YNFKEQ. CDR3 length: 17 residues. The V and J ends lost 4 bases and 0 bases respectively, with 16 bases between them. The CDR3 spells CASSPEGGQDSNQPQHF. DNA for the CDR3: TGTGCCAGCAGCCCAGAAGGGGGGCAGGATAGCAATCAGCCCCAGCATTTT.

The chain employs TRBV30 and TRBJ1-6; D gene uncertain. Germline V gene sequence: CDR1 GTSNPN, CDR2 SVGIG (reference sequence). The CDR3 is 15 residues long. V lost 1 base and J 3 bases, leaving 10 bases between the germline ends. The CDR3 region is CAWSATNHYNSPLHF. As DNA, the CDR3 is TGTGCCTGGAGTGCGACCAACCACTATAATTCACCCCTCCACTTT.

V usage is TRBV12-3 or TRBV12-4 and J usage is TRBJ2-5; D is possibly TRBD1 or TRBD2 (5 bases each). Trimming shortened V by 6 bases and J by 9 bases, and 17 bases separated the two germline ends. The CDR3 contains 13 residues. CDR3 coding DNA: TGTGCCAGCAGGATTAGGGACGGAATGGCCCAGTACTTC. As protein: CASRIRDGMAQYF.

This sequence joins TRBV6-2 or TRBV6-3 and TRBJ2-3; the D is unclear. From germline, CDR1 is MNHEY and CDR2 SVGEGT. This CDR3 spans 14 amino acids. Trimming removed 0 bases from V and 2 bases from J, with 6 bases in between. The CDR3 DNA reads TGTGCCAGCAGTTACTCTTCCTTCACAGATACGCAGTATTTT. The encoded protein is CASSYSSFTDTQYF.

This clone has just a few counts. This chain connects TRBV4-2 to TRBJ1-5; perhaps TRBD1 as D (6 bases). This CDR3 has 15 amino acids. The germline gives CDR1 LGHNA, CDR2 YNFKEQ. Trimming pared 0 bases from V and 6 bases from J, leaving 12 bases between. The CDR3, as DNA: TGTGCCAGCAGCCAAGAGACAGGAGCTATTCAGCCCCAGCATTTT. This codes for CASSQETGAIQPQHF.

The V call is TRBV5-4, the J call TRBJ2-5; D ambiguous. In germline, CDR1 is SGHNT, CDR2 YYREEE (reference sequence). This CDR3 comprises 14 residues. V lost 3 bases to trimming and J lost 2 bases, with 11 bases between them. CDR3 sequence: CASSSLLGQETQYF. In nucleotides, the CDR3 is TGTGCCAGCAGCTCGCTACTCGGGCAAGAGACCCAGTACTTC.

The V call is TRBV5-1, the J call TRBJ1-1; 7 nucleotides agree with TRBD1. The CDR3 spans 15 residues. Looked up from germline, CDR1 is SGHRS and CDR2 is YFSETQ. J lost 3 bases, V lost 4 bases, and 9 bases had no gene match. CDR3 nucleotide sequence: TGCGCCAGCAGCCAACTGACAGGGAGGTACACTGAAGCTTTCTTT. Amino acids: CASSQLTGRYTEAFF.

The chain combines TRBV9 with TRBJ2-3; D unclear. CDR1 and CDR2 (germline): SGDLS, YYNGEE. The V end was cut by 3 bases, the J end by 4 bases, with 6 bases between. This CDR3 spans 12 amino acids. CDR3 DNA sequence: TGTGCCAGCAGCGAAGATTCAGATACGCAGTATTTT. This translates into CASSEDSDTQYF.

This chain uses TRBV11-2 with TRBJ2-7, with D possibly TRBD1 on 6 matching bases. V was pared by 3 bases and J by 1 base, with 10 bases between. The CDR3 totals 14 residues. The germline CDR1 and CDR2 sequences are SGHAT and FQNNGV. The CDR3 bases are TGTGCCAGCAGCTTTAACAGGGTTTCCTACGAGCAGTACTTC. It yields the protein CASSFNRVSYEQYF.

This chain joins TRBV9 and TRBJ1-2, with D unresolved. V shed 2 bases and J shed 6 bases, with 11 bases lying between them. CDR3 size: 13 residues. CDR1 and CDR2 from the germline V gene are SGDLS and YYNGEE. CDR3 nucleotides: TGTGCCAGCAGCGTCGGGGTCGGGGATGGCTACACCTTC. This gives the protein CASSVGVGDGYTF.

This chain links TRBV6-5 with TRBJ2-7; TRBD1 is a possible D gene (5 bases). The V end lost 7 bases, the J end lost 1 base, and 11 bases lay between the germline ends. The CDR3 extends over 13 amino acids. The germline CDR1 and CDR2 sequences are MNHEY and SVGAGI. The CDR3 DNA is TGTGCCAGCACAGGGCCCCGATCCTACGAGCAGTACTTC. This encodes CASTGPRSYEQYF.

The V and J genes are TRBV7-8 and TRBJ2-2, with TRBD2 identical over 7 bases. Germline V lookup: CDR1 SGHVS, CDR2 FQNEAQ. V lost 2 bases and J lost 6; bases outside the gene matches: 12. This CDR3 contains 17 residues. Here the CDR3 reads CASSLRLMGGDAGELFF. CDR3 DNA sequence: TGTGCCAGCAGCTTACGCTTAATGGGAGGGGACGCCGGGGAGCTGTTTTTT.

This clone was detected once. The gene calls are TRBV5-4 and TRBJ1-2; D not certain. Per germline, CDR1 SGHNT and CDR2 YYREEE (reference sequence). V was pared by 3 bases and J by 1 base, with 13 bases between. CDR3 length: 15 residues. The CDR3 region has the DNA TGTGCCAGCAGCTCCCTGTTCTCAGTTAACTATGGCTACACCTTC. Translating it yields CASSSLFSVNYGYTF.

The table lists this clone with a few counts. The chain carries TRBV3-1 (or the pseudogene TRBV3-2) and TRBJ2-3; 8 nucleotides agree with TRBD2. J lost 4 bases, V lost 4 bases, and 4 bases had no gene match. Germline V lookup: CDR1 LGHDT, CDR2 YNNKEL (reference sequence). The length of the CDR3 is 14 residues. CDR3 bases: TGTGCCAGCAGCCCCGGGACTAGATCAGATACGCAGTATTTT. Its translation is CASSPGTRSDTQYF.

This chain links TRBV27 with TRBJ2-7, with D maybe TRBD2 (5 bases). The CDR3 has 19 residues. V lost 4 bases and J 1 base, leaving 26 bases between the germline ends. Looked up from germline, CDR1 is MNHEY and CDR2 is SMNVEV (reference sequence). The CDR3 sequence is CASSSEGNRRNRLSYEQYF. DNA of the CDR3: TGTGCCAGCAGTTCCGAGGGAAATCGGCGGAACAGACTTTCCTACGAGCAGTACTTC.

The V and J genes are TRBV19 and TRBJ1-5, with 8 nucleotides matching TRBD1. Germline V gene data show CDR1 as LNHDA and CDR2 as SQIVND (reference sequence). The CDR3 contains 15 residues. Trimming took 6 bases from V and 1 from J; bases not matched to a gene: 5. Here the CDR3 DNA reads TGTGCCAGTAGACCGGACAGGGTCAGCAATCAGCCCCAGCATTTT. Protein product: CASRPDRVSNQPQHF. The full variable domain, its missing parts supplied by reference TRBV19 and TRBJ1-5, is DGGITQSPKYLFRKEGQNVTLSCEQNLNHDAMYWYRQDPGQGLRLIYYSQIVNDFQKGDIAEGYSVSREKKESFPLTVTSAQKNPTAFYLCASRPDRVSNQPQHFGDGTRLSIL.

The V call is TRBV5-1, the J call TRBJ2-2; a weak D match, TRBD2 (5 bases). With 0 bases removed from V and 5 bases from J, the gap between germline ends came to 11 bases. The CDR3 spans 15 residues. Germline V gene data show CDR1 as SGHRS and CDR2 as YFSETQ. In nucleotides, the CDR3 is TGCGCCAGCAGCTTGGATGGGAGTACTACCGGGGAGCTGTTTTTT. It translates to CASSLDGSTTGELFF.

V usage is TRBV5-1 and J usage is TRBJ2-7, with 11 positions matching TRBD2. This CDR3 comprises 17 residues. Germline-derived CDR1 and CDR2 are SGHRS and YFSETQ. Germline trimming cut 1 base from V and 0 bases from J; bases unmatched to any gene: 6. CDR3 in amino acids: CASSLMASGRSSYEQYF. CDR3 bases: TGCGCCAGCAGCTTGATGGCTAGCGGGAGGAGCTCCTACGAGCAGTACTTC. The complete variable domain, with remaining parts taken from reference TRBV5-1 and TRBJ2-7, reads KAGVTQTPRYLIKTRGQQVTLSCSPISGHRSVSWYQQTPGQGLQFLFEYFSETQRNKGNFPGRFSGRQFSNSRSEMNVSTLELGDSALYLCASSLMASGRSSYEQYFGPGTRLTVT.

This rearrangement joins TRBV27 to TRBJ2-3; D gene unclear. Germline-derived CDR1 and CDR2 are MNHEY and SMNVEV (reference sequence). V was clipped by 6 bases and J by 6 bases, with 16 bases between them. This CDR3 comprises 14 residues. The CDR3 sequence is CASSRGPPWDTQYF. CDR3 in DNA: TGTGCCAGCAGCCGAGGACCCCCTTGGGATACGCAGTATTTT.

This sequence joins TRBV19 and TRBJ2-5; D gene unclear. The CDR3 runs to 13 residues. The V end lost 3 bases, the J end lost 1 base, and 6 bases lay between the germline ends. Germline CDR1 is LNHDA and CDR2 is SQIVND (reference sequence). In DNA form, the CDR3 reads TGTGCCAGTAGTATGGGGATCCAAGAGACCCAGTACTTC. Translation: CASSMGIQETQYF.

Only a few counts were recorded for this clone. This chain connects TRBV10-3 to TRBJ1-1; 9 bases are shared with TRBD1. This CDR3 is built from 13 residues. V lost 6 bases to trimming and J lost 5 bases; unmatched junction nucleotides: 4. Germline CDR1 ENHRY, CDR2 SYGVKD. The CDR3: CAIRGQGVTEAFF. The CDR3 coding sequence is TGTGCCATCAGGGGACAGGGAGTTACTGAAGCTTTCTTT.

This clone has a handful of counts. The chain has TRBV5-4 and TRBJ1-2; D is possibly TRBD1 (5 bases). The V gene lost 0 bases and the J gene lost 2 bases, with 8 bases spanning the gap. The CDR3 has 14 residues. The germline CDR1 and CDR2 sequences are SGHNT and YYREEE (reference sequence). The CDR3 sequence: CASSLVGENYGYTF. CDR3 nucleotide sequence: TGTGCCAGCAGCTTGGTGGGGGAAAACTATGGCTACACCTTC.

The chain recombines TRBV5-1 with TRBJ2-2; no clear D gene. Germline V gene lookup returns CDR1 SGHRS and CDR2 YFSETQ. V shed 0 bases and J shed 4 bases, with 4 bases lying between them. This CDR3 spans 13 amino acids. The CDR3 bases are TGCGCCAGCAGCTTGGCAGCCACCGGGGAGCTGTTTTTT. Translation: CASSLAATGELFF.

The count of this clone is one. The chain joins TRBV18 to TRBJ1-1; 10 bases agree with TRBD1. After removal of 2 bases from V and 4 bases from J, the junction contained 4 bases not matched to a gene. Per germline, CDR1 KGHSH and CDR2 LQKENI. This CDR3 spans 15 amino acids. CDR3 amino acids: CASSPRQGASTEAFF. In nucleotides, the CDR3 is TGTGCCAGCTCACCAAGACAGGGGGCGTCCACTGAAGCTTTCTTT. The variable domain in full, with the rest retrieved from reference TRBV18 and TRBJ1-1, is NAGVMQNPRHLVRRRGQEARLRCSPMKGHSHVYWYRQLPEEGLKFMVYLQKENIIDESGMPKERFSAEFPKEGPSILRIQQVVRGDSAAYFCASSPRQGASTEAFFGQGTRLTVV.

This clone was seen a handful of times. The CDR3 DNA reads as TGTGCCAGTTCCCACGAGCAAGCGGGAACTAAAAATGAGCAGTTCTTC. It codes for CASSHEQAGTKNEQFF. This chain joins TRBV10-3 and TRBJ2-1; TRBD2 agrees at 7 bases. The CDR3 runs to 16 residues. V lost 10 bases, J lost 7 bases, and 19 bases stayed unmatched. The germline V gene encodes CDR1 ENHRY and CDR2 SYGVKD.

This chain joins TRBV5-4 and TRBJ2-5, with 8 nucleotides matching TRBD1. The junction had 8 bases not matched to a gene; V was cut back by 2 bases and J by 5 bases. CDR3 length equals 15 residues. Germline V gene sequence: CDR1 SGHNT, CDR2 YYREEE (reference sequence). This CDR3 reads CASSLETGVGETQYF. CDR3 sequence (DNA): TGTGCCAGCAGCTTAGAGACAGGGGTTGGGGAGACCCAGTACTTC.

This sequence joins TRBV20-1 and TRBJ2-5, with unresolved D. With 6 bases removed from V and 4 bases from J, the gap between germline ends came to 6 bases. Germline V gene sequence: CDR1 DFQATT, CDR2 SNEGSKA (reference sequence). This CDR3 comprises 10 residues. The CDR3 nucleotides are TGCAGTGCCCTAGGAGAGACCCAGTACTTC. This encodes CSALGETQYF.